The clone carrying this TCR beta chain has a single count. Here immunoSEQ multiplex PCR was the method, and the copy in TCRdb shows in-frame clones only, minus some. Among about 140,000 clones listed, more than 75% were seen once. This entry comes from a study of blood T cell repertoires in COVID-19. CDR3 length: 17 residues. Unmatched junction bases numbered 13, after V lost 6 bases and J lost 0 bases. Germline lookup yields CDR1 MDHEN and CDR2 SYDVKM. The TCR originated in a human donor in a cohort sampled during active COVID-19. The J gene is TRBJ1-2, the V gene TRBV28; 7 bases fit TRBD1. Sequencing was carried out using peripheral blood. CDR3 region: CASSNLGGAIANYGYTF. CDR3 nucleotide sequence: TGTGCCAGCAGCAACCTAGGGGGCGCCATAGCTAACTATGGCTACACCTTC.